What follows is one T cell receptor beta chain and its context. V lost 0 bases to trimming and J lost 0 bases, with 14 bases between them. Per germline, CDR1 LGHNT and CDR2 FRNRAP. The CDR3 has 17 amino acids. The data were produced by immunoSEQ multiplex PCR, yet TCRdb's version contains in-frame clones alone and is incomplete. Found here are about 73,000 clones, 93% of them singletons; the top ten hold approximately 0.24%. This sample is drawn from a study of technical replicates of blood from a handful of donors. The genes are TRBV12-5 and TRBJ1-1; the D is unclear. This TCR came from a human donor in good health. Sequenced input: T cells isolated from PBMCs. This CDR3 reads CASGLVLGSRMNTEAFF. CDR3 nucleotides: TGTGCTAGTGGTTTGGTACTAGGCAGCCGGATGAACACTGAAGCTTTCTTT.